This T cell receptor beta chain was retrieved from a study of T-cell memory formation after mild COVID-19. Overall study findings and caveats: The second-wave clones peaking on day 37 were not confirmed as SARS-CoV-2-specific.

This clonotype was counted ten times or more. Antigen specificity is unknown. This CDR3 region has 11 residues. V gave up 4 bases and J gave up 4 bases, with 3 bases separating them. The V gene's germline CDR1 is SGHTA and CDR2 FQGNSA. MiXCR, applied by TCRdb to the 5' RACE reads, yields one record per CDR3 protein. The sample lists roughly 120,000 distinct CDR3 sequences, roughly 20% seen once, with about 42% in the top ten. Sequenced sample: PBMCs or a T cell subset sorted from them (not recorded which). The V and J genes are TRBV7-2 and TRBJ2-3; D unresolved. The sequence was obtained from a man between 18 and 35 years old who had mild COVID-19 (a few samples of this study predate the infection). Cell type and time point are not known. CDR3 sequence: CASSYADTQYF. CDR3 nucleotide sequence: TGTGCCAGCAGCTACGCAGATACGCAGTATTTT.